This T cell receptor (beta chain) was retrieved from a study of blood T cell repertoires in COVID-19. CDR1 MGHDK and CDR2 SYGVNS come from the germline V gene. This CDR3 has 15 amino acids. Trimming removed 4 bases from V and 7 bases from J, with 19 bases in between. The authors' processing: Nucleated cell number was recorded as an estimate derived from reference gene primer amplification. Clones were read by immunoSEQ multiplex PCR, and TCRdb kept only the in-frame ones, dropping some. The V and J calls and the clone size are those of that table, but D and trimming were determined from the DNA. The profile shows 120,000 or so clones, around 80% of them singletons.

The receptor comes from a man in his 70s with acute or convalescent COVID-19. Sequencing input: peripheral blood. V and J are TRBV25-1 and TRBJ1-2; D is undetermined. The CDR3 coding sequence is TGTGCCAGCAGTGGACTCCGGGAGAAGAAAGGTGGCTACACCTTC. This translates into CASSGLREKKGGYTF.